This TCR beta chain appears in the sequencing data of a study of post-analysis software for immune sequencing data (dated by TCRdb to the mid-2010s). At the level of the whole study: Relapsing-remitting, secondary progressive and progressive-relapsing multiple sclerosis were recorded as disease courses, and subtype annotation was lacking for some patients. Patient repertoires were compared against some twelve previously published healthy control repertoires from donors aged about 6 to 26 years. A subset of samples was prepared in parallel using single-end sample barcoding, then pooled and co-amplified after Illumina adapter ligation.

General study outcomes and caveats: Significantly lower normalized Chao1 diversity was found in multiple sclerosis patients than in controls, suggesting substantial peripheral T-cell clonal expansion. When samples were clustered directly using the F measure, samples prepared in the same batch co-clustered strongly, which prompted a batch-effect correction. The control group was slightly older than the multiple sclerosis patient group.

In regard to this clonotype: The antigen it recognizes is unknown. Base qualities are not at hand, and no much larger clone is one base apart.

TCR beta repertoires were profiled from peripheral blood of 10 to 15 young patients with multiple sclerosis to demonstrate the VDJtools post-analysis software. Multiple sclerosis patients were children and adolescents aged roughly 6 to 17 years. Libraries were prepared through PCR. Sequencing was carried out with an Illumina HiSeq 2500. To reduce PCR and sequencing biases, unique molecular identifiers were built into the TCR beta cDNA libraries. Roughly 0.5 million cDNA molecules were obtained per 1 to 10 million input T cells, so each molecule approximated one T cell. Patient libraries were prepared and sequenced with the same protocol used for the earlier healthy control dataset. Within a given batch, samples were prepared together, multiplexed and sequenced on the same HiSeq lane. Per the source publication's procedure: MIGEC was used to process the raw barcoded reads, and molecular identifier groups with only a single read were discarded before consensus assembly and CDR3 extraction. VDJtools was used for post-analysis of the clonotype tables, and diversity was normalized by down-sampling every dataset to the size of the smallest sample. Repertoire overlap clustering matched CDR3 amino acid but not nucleotide sequences to correct batch-related cross-sample contamination. TCRdb ran its own pipeline on the public reads, namely fastp trimming at Q25 and MiXCR clone calling, and kept in-frame beta chains. Rows are combined by CDR3 protein, so each entry shows the most common genes and DNA. Clone size and V and J calls follow TCRdb, not the original study. A total of hundreds of thousands of distinct CDR3 sequences appear in this sample, just under 30% of them only once. Together, the top ten hold roughly 0.53% of the sample.

Sample: blood. The sequence was collected from a girl aged 10 to 17 with multiple sclerosis.

The CDR3 protein sequence reads: CASSWSRRGGQETQYF. The sequenced DNA is TGTGCCAGCAGTTGGTCACGTCGGGGGGGCCAAGAGACCCAGTACTTC. Recombination linked TRBV7-2 to TRBJ2-5, with 8 central nucleotides matching TRBD2. CDR1 and CDR2 were assigned from the germline V gene as SGHTA and FQGNSA. V is cut back by 6 bases and J by 1 base, with 10 bases in the junction unmatched. CDR3 length: 16 amino acids, cysteine to phenylalanine. Only CDR3 DNA is held: 48 bases, read in frame from base 1.